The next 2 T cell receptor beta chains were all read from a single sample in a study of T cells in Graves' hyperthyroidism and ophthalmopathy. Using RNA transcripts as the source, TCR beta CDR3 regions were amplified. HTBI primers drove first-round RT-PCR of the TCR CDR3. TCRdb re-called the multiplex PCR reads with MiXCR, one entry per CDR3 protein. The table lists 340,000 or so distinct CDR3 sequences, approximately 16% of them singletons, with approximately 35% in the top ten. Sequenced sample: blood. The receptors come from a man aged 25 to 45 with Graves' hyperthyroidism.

The CDR3 sequence: CASRGGTSGRGNEQFF. CDR3 in DNA: TGTGCCAGCAGAGGGGGGACTAGCGGGAGAGGCAATGAGCAGTTCTTC. This chain uses TRBV2 with TRBJ2-1; 14 bases map to TRBD2. CDR3 length: 16 residues. From germline, CDR1 is SNHLY and CDR2 FYNNEI. Trimming at V came to 6 bases and at J to 6 bases, leaving 7 bases not matched to a gene.

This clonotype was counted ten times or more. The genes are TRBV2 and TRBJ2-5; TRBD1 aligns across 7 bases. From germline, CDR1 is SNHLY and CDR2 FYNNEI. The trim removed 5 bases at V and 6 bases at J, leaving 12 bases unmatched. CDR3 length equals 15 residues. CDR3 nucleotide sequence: TGTGCCAGCAGTTACTTCAGACAGGGTGGGAAGACCCAGTACTTC. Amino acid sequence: CASSYFRQGGKTQYF.